This TCR beta chain was profiled in a study of technical replicates of blood from a few donors. Unmatched junction bases numbered 5, after V lost 3 bases and J lost 3 bases. The germline V gene encodes CDR1 SQVTM and CDR2 ANQGSEA. This CDR3 is 16 amino acids long. Some clones are missing from TCRdb's copy, which holds only in-frame ones; the method was immunoSEQ multiplex PCR. The profile shows 55,000 to 75,000 clones, around 92% of them singletons. This sequence was found in a human donor in good health. The V call is TRBV29-1, the J call TRBJ2-3; TRBD2 agrees at 14 bases. The specimen sequenced was T cells isolated from PBMCs. The CDR3 spells CSVEGLAGVGTDTQYF. Here the CDR3 DNA reads TGCAGCGTTGAGGGACTAGCGGGAGTAGGGACAGATACGCAGTATTTT.